Described below is a single T cell receptor beta chain sequence and its context. What it binds is not known. The sample originates from a study of shared clonotypes between healthy human individuals. Study-wide results and limits: Non-shared clonotypes displayed generation probabilities falling below those of clonotypes present in all four donors. The study found about 5% of naive CD4 clonotypes shared across a handful of donors. It was the few donors that limited the genetic and exposure-history diversity represented.

Under the authors' procedure: Filtering differed, since immunoSEQ gave only junction sequences and no quality scores. The data were produced by immunoSEQ multiplex PCR, yet TCRdb's version contains in-frame clones alone and is incomplete. The DNA was the basis for D and trimming; V, J and clone size are from that table. The table has under 2,500,000 clones, approximately 95% seen once. Germline V gene sequence: CDR1 MDHEN, CDR2 SYDVKM. With 2 bases removed from V and 4 bases from J, the gap between germline ends came to 8 bases. The CDR3 is made up of 13 amino acids. This sequence was found in a man in his late teens or twenties in good health. Sequencing used naive CD4+ T cells sorted from blood. The subset was: CD45RA+ positively selected. The chain is built from TRBV28 and TRBJ1-1; D remains ambiguous. This CDR3 is CASSLLRSTEAFF. CDR3 sequence (DNA): TGTGCCAGCAGTTTACTCAGGAGCACTGAAGCTTTCTTT.